This TCR beta chain was captured by sequencing in a study of cytomegalovirus exposure and HLA in healthy donors. For this clone: Its antigen is not identified.

The CDR3 extends over 14 amino acids. The V gene lost 2 bases and the J gene lost 8 bases, with 12 bases spanning the gap. Germline lookup yields CDR1 SNHLY and CDR2 FYNNEI. Study-level findings and limits: The study listed 164 cytomegalovirus-associated TCR beta chains. A later analysis found common viral pathogens apparently linked to several of the most significant clusters.

Donors showed nominal health when sampled, although they likely had unrecorded immune exposures. The PCR ran on 60 Vbeta and 13 Jbeta primers. Profiled with immunoSEQ multiplex PCR; TCRdb holds only in-frame clones, not every one. The sample lists around 120,000 clones; around three quarters were seen once. Input material: PBMCs. The origin of this receptor is a man younger than 45 in good health and CMV-seropositive. The rearrangement joins TRBV2 to TRBJ1-4; a possible D gene is TRBD1 (6 bases). The DNA of the CDR3 is TGTGCCAGCAGTGAAAACACAGGGAAGGAAAAACTGTTTTTT. Its translation is CASSENTGKEKLFF.